This is a list of T cell receptor beta chains from one sample in a study of cytomegalovirus exposure and HLA in healthy donors. Using immunoSEQ multiplex PCR, the repertoire was profiled, and TCRdb retains in-frame clones only, with some absent. The data hold roughly 120,000 clones, with about 9.4% observed a single time. Sequencing was performed on PBMCs. The receptor source for this set is a woman between 40 and 50 years old in good health and CMV-seropositive. Each CDR3 is given with its conserved first and last residue. The D gene is left open where the match is weak. Size is stated for part of the rows, as once, few or many counts, or as a class when the clone is expanded.

V	D	J	size	DNA	CDR3
TRBV2	.	TRBJ1-2	few	TGTGCCAGCAGGGAAGCTGGGACACTTAACTATGGCTACTCCTTC	CASREAGTLNYGYSF
TRBV7-6	.	TRBJ1-1	few	TGTGCCAGCAGCAGGGGATCTGCCCACACTGAAGCTTTCTTT	CASSRGSAHTEAFF
TRBV12-5	.	TRBJ1-1	.	TGTGCTAGTGGTTTGGGCAGGGTTAACACTGAAGCTTTCTTT	CASGLGRVNTEAFF
TRBV6-4	.	TRBJ2-2	.	TGTGCCACCATAGATGGGACACCTGCGAACACCGGGGAGCTGTTTTTT	CATIDGTPANTGELFF
TRBV11-2	.	TRBJ2-1	.	TGTGCCAGCAGCTTAGCCCCCAGGTATTACTACAATGAGCAGTTCTTC	CASSLAPRYYYNEQFF
TRBV27	.	TRBJ1-1	few	TGTGCCAGCAGCCGCCAGGGGATTGGTGAAGCTTTCTTT	CASSRQGIGEAFF
TRBV4-1	.	TRBJ1-2	few	TGCGCCAGCAGCCCCTACGAGGGAGGGGTTTATGGCTACACCTTC	CASSPYEGGVYGYTF
TRBV19	TRBD1	TRBJ2-3	few	TGTGCCAGTAAAGGACAGGGGGGAATGGATACGCAGTATTTT	CASKGQGGMDTQYF
TRBV20-1	.	TRBJ1-2	few	TGCAGTGCTGATACGGCGGATGGCTACACCTTC	CSADTADGYTF
TRBV6-1	.	TRBJ2-7	few	TGTGCCAGCATTTCGACAGGTGGTACCTACGAGCAGTACTTC	CASISTGGTYEQYF
TRBV30	.	TRBJ1-1	.	TGTGCCTGGAGTTTGGCGGCGAACACTGAAGCTTTCTTT	CAWSLAANTEAFF
TRBV7-9	.	TRBJ1-3	.	TGTGCCAGCAGCTTCAGAGGGCCTCCCCAAAACACCATATATTTT	CASSFRGPPQNTIYF
TRBV9	.	TRBJ2-3	few	TGTGCCAGCAGCGTAGGAGGGCTGGATACGCAGTATTTT	CASSVGGLDTQYF
TRBV18	TRBD1	TRBJ1-1	few	TGTGCCAGCTCACCAACCTGGGGACAGGGAGACACTGAAGCTTTCTTT	CASSPTWGQGDTEAFF
TRBV6-1	TRBD1	TRBJ1-4	.	TGTGCCAGCAGTGAAGCACAGGGGGCAGGTAATGAAAAACTGTTTTTT	CASSEAQGAGNEKLFF
TRBV30	.	TRBJ2-1	.	TGTGCCTGGAGTGTACCCCAGGGCGAGCAGTTCTTC	CAWSVPQGEQFF
TRBV27	.	TRBJ2-3	few	TGTGCCAGCAGTACCCAGCGGCGCGGCACAGATACGCAGTATTTT	CASSTQRRGTDTQYF
TRBV15	.	TRBJ2-6	.	TGTGCCACCAGTGACATCTTTATGGGTTTTTCTGGGGCCAACGTCCTGACTTTC	CATSDIFMGFSGANVLTF
TRBV7-9	.	TRBJ2-2	.	TGTGCCAGCAGTCCATGGGGCGAAACCGGGGAGCTGTTTTTT	CASSPWGETGELFF
TRBV7-8	.	TRBJ1-5	.	TGTGCCAGCAGCTTAGACACCAGCAATCAGCCCCAGCATTTT	CASSLDTSNQPQHF
TRBV7-9	TRBD1	TRBJ1-2	.	TGTGCCAGCAGCTTAACTGGGACAGGTCCTGACTATGGCTACACCTTC	CASSLTGTGPDYGYTF
TRBV11-2	TRBD2	TRBJ2-7	few	TGTGCCAGCAGCCTTATCGGGGGGGGCCGGGGCTCCTACGAGCAGTACTTC	CASSLIGGGRGSYEQYF
TRBV28	.	TRBJ2-7	.	TGTGCCAGCAGCATTGTGTCGGAGGGTCTAGGGGAGTACTTC	CASSIVSEGLGEYF
TRBV7-9	TRBD1	TRBJ2-1	.	TGTGCCAGCAGACTCGGACAGGGGAACAATGAGCAGTTCTTC	CASRLGQGNNEQFF
TRBV27	.	TRBJ2-5	.	TGTGCCAGCAGTTTATACATGGGGGAGGAAGAGACCCAGTACTTC	CASSLYMGEEETQYF
TRBV5-1	TRBD2	TRBJ2-2	.	TGCGCCAGCAGACGCAGCGGGGGGAACACCGGGGAGCTGTTTTTT	CASRRSGGNTGELFF
TRBV7-8	TRBD2	TRBJ2-3	.	TGTGCCAGCAGCGCACTAGCGGGTCGGCTGGTAAGCACAGATACGCAGTATTTT	CASSALAGRLVSTDTQYF
TRBV5-8	TRBD1	TRBJ1-5	few	TGTGCCAGCAGCCCCGGGACAGGGAACCGGCAGCCCCAGCATTTT	CASSPGTGNRQPQHF
TRBV10-3	.	TRBJ2-5	.	TGTGCCATCAGTGGGGGGGACCAAGAGACCCAGTACTTC	CAISGGDQETQYF
TRBV19	.	TRBJ2-7	.	TGTGCCAGTAGTATAGGTGAGGGCGAGCAGTACTTC	CASSIGEGEQYF
TRBV7-9	.	TRBJ1-1	.	TGTGCCAGCAGCCCATCAATTGGCGGTCCCGGAGCTGAAGCTTTCTTT	CASSPSIGGPGAEAFF
TRBV7-2	.	TRBJ2-7	.	TGTGCCAGCAGCTTAGGTTCCGACGAGCAGTACTTC	CASSLGSDEQYF
TRBV9	TRBD1	TRBJ2-7	few	TGTGCCAGCAGCGCCTCGGGGACAGGGGAGTTCGAGCAGTACTTC	CASSASGTGEFEQYF
TRBV7-9	.	TRBJ2-5	few	TGTGCCAGCAGCCCCTTGGACTGGTATCAAGAGACCCAGTACTTC	CASSPLDWYQETQYF
TRBV6-1	TRBD2	TRBJ2-1	few	TGTGCCAGCAGTGAACAAGCGGGGGGCCCCAATGAGCAGTTCTTC	CASSEQAGGPNEQFF
TRBV5-1	.	TRBJ1-6	few	TGCGCCAGCAGCTTGGGCCGAGGACTCCACTTT	CASSLGRGLHF
TRBV10-3	.	TRBJ1-2	.	TGTGCCATCAGCCGACAGACTGACTATGGCTACACCTTC	CAISRQTDYGYTF